Sequencing of this T cell receptor (beta chain) was carried out in a study of shared clonotypes between healthy human individuals. Cells designated naive CD8 were CD45RO-negative and were positively selected for CCR7, with terminally differentiated effector memory CD45RA+ cells excluded. CDR1 is MDHEN, CDR2 SYDVKM, per germline. Trimming shortened V by 5 bases and J by 5 bases, and 16 bases separated the two germline ends. CDR3 length equals 15 residues. Overall study findings and caveats: Clonotype sharing among donors, it was expected, would be affected by sequencing depth. Across subsets, estimated richness was generally greater for naive than for memory populations.

Method: immunoSEQ multiplex PCR; TCRdb's copy keeps in-frame clones and lacks some. The repertoire consists of around 1.9 million clones, with about 93% occurring once and the leading ten covering around 1.7%. With respect to this clone: As yet, its antigen is unknown.

This TCR was recovered from a young man in good health. Some clones in this sample may be carry-over from other donors' samples. V gene TRBV28 combines with J gene TRBJ1-5; D is undetermined. The specimen was naive CD8+ T cells from PBMCs. CDR3 protein: CASSPASGLDQPQHF. CDR3 sequence (DNA): TGTGCCAGCAGTCCAGCCTCTGGGCTGGATCAGCCCCAGCATTTT. Full variable domain (rest looked up from reference TRBV28 and TRBJ1-5): DVKVTQSSRYLVKRTGEKVFLECVQDMDHENMFWYRQDPGLGLRLIYFSYDVKMKEKGDIPEGYSVSREKKERFSLILESASTNQTSMYLCASSPASGLDQPQHFGDGTRLSIL.